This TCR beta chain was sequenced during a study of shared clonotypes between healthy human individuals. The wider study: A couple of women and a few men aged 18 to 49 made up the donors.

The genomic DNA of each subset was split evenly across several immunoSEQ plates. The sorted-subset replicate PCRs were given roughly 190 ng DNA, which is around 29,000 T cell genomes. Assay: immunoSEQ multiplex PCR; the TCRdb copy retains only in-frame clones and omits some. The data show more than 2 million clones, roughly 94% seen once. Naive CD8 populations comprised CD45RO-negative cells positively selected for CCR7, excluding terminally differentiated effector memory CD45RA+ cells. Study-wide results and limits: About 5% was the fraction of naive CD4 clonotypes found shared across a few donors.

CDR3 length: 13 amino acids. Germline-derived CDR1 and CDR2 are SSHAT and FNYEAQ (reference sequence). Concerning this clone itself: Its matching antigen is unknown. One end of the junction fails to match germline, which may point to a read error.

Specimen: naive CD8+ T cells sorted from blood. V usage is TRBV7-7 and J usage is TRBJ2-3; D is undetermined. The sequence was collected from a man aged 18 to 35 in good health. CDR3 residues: CASSLWGTDTQYF. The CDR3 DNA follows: TGTGCTAGCAGCTTATGGGGTACAGATACGCAGTATTTT.